These T cell receptor beta chains were read from a single sample in a study of control samples from healthy donors and cancer patients. Assay used: immunoSEQ multiplex PCR; TCRdb lists only in-frame clones, some missing. Here the sample spans 150,000 or so clones, 90% to 95% being singletons. Material for sequencing was blood. The receptors shown here come from a man aged 35-49 years in good health. The conserved cysteine and the conserved F or W are not part of the CDR3 here. Only some rows state a clone size, as once, few, many or a class for expanded clones.

TRBV29-1 NA SGQGWTEAF
TRBV27 NA ASSRQPNQPQH
TRBV11-2 NA ASSSLQGIETQY
TRBV7-9 NA ASSRPGGHENTEAF
TRBV5-6 NA ASSQYRGVRSYEQY
TRBV5-5 NA ASSLFRGASYEQY
TRBV2 once ASSESGVGTDTQY
TRBV12-3/TRBV12-4 NA ASSFPGNTIY
TRBV10-2 NA ASSESGTRANYGYT
TRBV5-1 NA ASSSSPGPGANVLT
TRBV7-9 NA ASTSGGYGYT
TRBV30 NA AWSVEVYNSPLH
TRBV7-9 NA ASSLVPGPQH
TRBV2 once ASSPGVYTEAF
TRBV13 NA ASSLGPNSGNTIY
TRBV9 NA ASSGGDTIY
TRBV27 few ASSPDRSNYGYT
TRBV4-1 NA ASSQGGQGPLNQPQH
TRBV5-4 NA ASSWEQGEQY
TRBV9 NA ASSVESGPNQPQH